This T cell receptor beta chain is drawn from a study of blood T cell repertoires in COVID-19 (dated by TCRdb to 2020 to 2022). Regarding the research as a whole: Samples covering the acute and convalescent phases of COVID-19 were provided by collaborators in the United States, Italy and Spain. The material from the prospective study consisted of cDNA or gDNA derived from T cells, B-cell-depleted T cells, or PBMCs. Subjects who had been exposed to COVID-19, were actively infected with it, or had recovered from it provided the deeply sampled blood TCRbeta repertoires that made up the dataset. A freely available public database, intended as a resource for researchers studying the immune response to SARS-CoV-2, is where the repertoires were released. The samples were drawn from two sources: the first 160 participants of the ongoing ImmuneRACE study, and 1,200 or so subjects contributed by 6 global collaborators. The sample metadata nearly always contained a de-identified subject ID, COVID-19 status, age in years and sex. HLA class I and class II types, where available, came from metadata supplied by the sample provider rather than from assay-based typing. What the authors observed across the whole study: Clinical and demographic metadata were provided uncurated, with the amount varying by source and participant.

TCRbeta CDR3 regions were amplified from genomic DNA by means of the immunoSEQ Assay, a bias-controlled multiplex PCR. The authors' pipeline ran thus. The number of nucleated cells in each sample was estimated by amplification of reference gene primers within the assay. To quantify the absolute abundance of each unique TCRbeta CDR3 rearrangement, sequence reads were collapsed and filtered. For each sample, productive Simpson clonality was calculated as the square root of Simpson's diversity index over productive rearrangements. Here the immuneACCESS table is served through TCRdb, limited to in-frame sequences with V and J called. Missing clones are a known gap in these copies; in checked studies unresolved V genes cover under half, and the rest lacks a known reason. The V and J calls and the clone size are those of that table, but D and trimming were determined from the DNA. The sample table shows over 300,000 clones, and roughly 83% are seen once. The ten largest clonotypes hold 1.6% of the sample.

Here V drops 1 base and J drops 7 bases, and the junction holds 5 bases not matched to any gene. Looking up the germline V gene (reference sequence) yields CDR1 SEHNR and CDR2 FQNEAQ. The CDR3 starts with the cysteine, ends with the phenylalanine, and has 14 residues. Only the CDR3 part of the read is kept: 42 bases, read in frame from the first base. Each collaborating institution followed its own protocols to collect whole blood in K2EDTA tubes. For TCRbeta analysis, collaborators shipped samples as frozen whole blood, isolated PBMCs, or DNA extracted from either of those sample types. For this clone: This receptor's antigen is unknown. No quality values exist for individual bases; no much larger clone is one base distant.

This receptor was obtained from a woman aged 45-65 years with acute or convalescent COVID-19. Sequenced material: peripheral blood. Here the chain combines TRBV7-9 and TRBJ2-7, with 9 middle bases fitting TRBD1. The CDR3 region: CASSLGTGVREQYF. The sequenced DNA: TGTGCCAGCAGCTTAGGGACAGGGGTGAGGGAGCAGTACTTC.